A single sample is the source of the 17 T cell receptor beta chains below, sequenced in a study of T cells in Graves' hyperthyroidism and ophthalmopathy. Amplification yielded TCR beta CDR3 regions, with RNA transcripts as the source. First-round RT-PCR with HTBI primers amplified the TCR CDR3 region. TCRdb passed the multiplex PCR reads through MiXCR, listing each CDR3 protein once. Among under 750,000 distinct CDR3 sequences listed, about 17% were seen once. Sequencing was performed on blood. The origin of the receptors is a woman in her 50s with Graves' hyperthyroidism that later progressed to Graves' ophthalmopathy.

The chain links TRBV9 to TRBJ2-4; 10 positions agree with TRBD2. V was clipped by 1 base and J by 4 bases; unmatched bases: 5. The CDR3 runs 16 residues. Germline V gene data show CDR1 as SGDLS and CDR2 as YYNGEE. CDR3 protein: CASSVLPSGGKNIQYF. DNA of the CDR3: TGTGCCAGCAGCGTATTGCCTAGCGGGGGAAAAAACATTCAGTACTTC.

This clonotype has only a few counts. This may be a read error, as it is one base from a much larger clone. The chain carries TRBV30 and TRBJ2-7; D uncertain. The CDR3 is 13 residues long. Germline values: CDR1 GTSNPN, CDR2 SVGIG (reference sequence). The CDR3 protein is CAWEQSVSYGQYF. CDR3 sequence (DNA): TGTGCCTGGGAGCAGAGCGTTTCCTACGGGCAGTACTTC. The whole variable domain, remainder taken from reference TRBV30 and TRBJ2-7, is SQTIHQWPATLVQPVGSPLSLECTVEGTSNPNLYWYRQAAGRGLQLLFYSVGIGQISSEVPQNLSASRPQDRQFILSSKKLLLSDSGFYLCAWEQSVSYGQYFGPGTRLTVT.

This clonotype was recorded a few times. This sequence joins TRBV20-1 and TRBJ2-3; no firm D call. CDR1 is DFQATT and CDR2 is SNEGSKA in the germline V gene (reference sequence). The V end lost 6 bases, the J end lost 5 bases, and 12 bases lay between the germline ends. The CDR3 has 12 residues. The CDR3 DNA follows: TGCAGTGCCCTCTGGCGTGAAGATACGCAGTATTTT. It is translated as CSALWREDTQYF.

This clonotype turned up a few times. The J gene is TRBJ1-6, the V gene TRBV27, with D unresolved. This CDR3 region has 15 residues. V was shortened by 6 bases and J by 7 bases, with 16 bases between the two germline ends. CDR1 MNHEY and CDR2 SMNVEV come from the germline V gene (reference sequence). CDR3 sequence (DNA): TGTGCCAGCAGATCTGTCGGGCCTCAAAATTCACCCCTCCACTTT. Translation: CASRSVGPQNSPLHF.

This clonotype has at least ten counts. The CDR3 reads CASSLVMSEADTQYF. The CDR3 DNA follows: TGTGCCAGCAGTTTAGTGATGAGCGAGGCAGATACGCAGTATTTT. The J gene is TRBJ2-3, the V gene TRBV12-3 or TRBV12-4, with no clear D. The CDR3 runs to 15 residues. V lost 1 base and J 4 bases, leaving 12 bases between the germline ends.

This clonotype has just a few counts. This chain uses TRBV5-1 with TRBJ1-5; 9 bases agree with TRBD1. After removal of 0 bases from V and 4 bases from J, the junction contained 8 bases not matched to a gene. Germline V lookup: CDR1 SGHRS, CDR2 YFSETQ. CDR3 size: 17 residues. The CDR3 DNA sequence: TGCGCCAGCAGCTTGGGGGGGGGACAGGGAGTTAATCAGCCCCAGCATTTT. It encodes CASSLGGGQGVNQPQHF.

This clonotype has a handful of counts. An end of the junction differs from the germline gene, which may be a read error. This chain links TRBV19 with TRBJ1-1, with D hard to call. This CDR3 has 14 amino acids. CDR1 and CDR2 (germline): LNHDA, SQIVND (reference sequence). The CDR3 is CASRYSGGVAEASF. CDR3 bases: TGTGCCAGTAGGTACAGCGGTGGAGTGGCTGAAGCTTCCTTT.

This clonotype showed up just a few times. This chain uses TRBV5-4 with TRBJ1-1; D gene uncertain. There are 16 residues in the CDR3. Germline V lookup: CDR1 SGHNT, CDR2 YYREEE (reference sequence). V lost 3 bases and J lost 1, with 16 bases in between. The CDR3 sequence is CASSWNPLTENTEAFF. CDR3 DNA sequence: TGTGCCAGCAGCTGGAACCCCCTTACGGAGAACACTGAAGCTTTCTTT. The entire variable domain, with the rest obtained from reference TRBV5-4 and TRBJ1-1, is as follows: ETGVTQSPTHLIKTRGQQVTLRCSSQSGHNTVSWYQQALGQGPQFIFQYYREEENGRGNFPPRFSGLQFPNYSSELNVNALELDDSALYLCASSWNPLTENTEAFFGQGTRLTVV.

This clonotype came up a few times. The gene calls are TRBV12-3 or TRBV12-4 and TRBJ2-2; 10 bases are shared with TRBD2. Trimming took 6 bases from V and 4 from J; bases not matched to a gene: 8. This CDR3 spans 16 amino acids. The CDR3, as DNA: TGTGCCAGCAGGCTGAGGGCTAGCGGGGGCACCGGGGAGCTGTTTTTT. It codes for CASRLRASGGTGELFF.

The chain couples TRBV5-1 to TRBJ2-5; 10 nucleotides align to TRBD2. Germline V lookup: CDR1 SGHRS, CDR2 YFSETQ. There are 15 residues in the CDR3. Losses at the gene ends were 5 bases for V and 4 bases for J; bases not matched to a gene: 8. For the CDR3, the DNA is TGCGCCAGCAGGAGGGCTAGCGGGGGAGGAGAGACCCAGTACTTC. This translates into CASRRASGGGETQYF.

The chain uses TRBV7-9 and TRBJ2-2; no firm D call. V was trimmed by 5 bases and J by 0 bases, leaving 13 bases between them. This CDR3 has 16 residues. Germline V gene lookup returns CDR1 SEHNR and CDR2 FQNEAQ (reference sequence). CDR3 sequence reads: CASSNPWHSNTGELFF. The CDR3 nucleotides read TGTGCCAGCAGCAACCCGTGGCATTCGAACACCGGGGAGCTGTTTTTT. The full variable domain, with the rest looked up from reference TRBV7-9 and TRBJ2-2, is DTGVSQNPRHKITKRGQNVTFRCDPISEHNRLYWYRQTLGQGPEFLTYFQNEAQLEKSRLLSDRFSAERPKGSFSTLEIQRTEQGDSAMYLCASSNPWHSNTGELFFGEGSRLTVL.

The chain links TRBV12-3 or TRBV12-4 to TRBJ2-5, with D possibly being TRBD2 (6 bases). The V end was cut by 1 base, the J end by 1 base, with 13 bases between. The CDR3 runs 16 residues. The CDR3 is CASSLEPAGTQETQYF. As DNA, the CDR3 is TGTGCCAGCAGTTTAGAACCGGCGGGGACCCAAGAGACCCAGTACTTC.

This chain uses TRBV6-1 with TRBJ2-7; D gene ambiguous. Germline V gene lookup returns CDR1 MNHNS and CDR2 SASEGT. V lost 1 base, J lost 6 bases, and 10 bases lay in between. The CDR3 runs to 13 residues. CDR3 nucleotide sequence: TGTGCCAGCAGTGAAGTTAGGGTAGGCGAGCAGTACTTC. Translating it yields CASSEVRVGEQYF.

The genes are TRBV20-1 and TRBJ2-3, with 14 bases that match TRBD2. The CDR3 has 12 residues. Germline V gene data show CDR1 as DFQATT and CDR2 as SNEGSKA (reference sequence). In DNA, the CDR3 is TGCAGGGCCGGGACTAGCGGGGGTGCGCAGTATTTT. This gives the protein CRAGTSGGAQYF.

This clonotype appeared a few times. This chain connects TRBV5-1 to TRBJ2-1; 8 bases align to TRBD1. The germline V gene encodes CDR1 SGHRS and CDR2 YFSETQ. The CDR3 has 14 residues. V shed 2 bases and J 8 bases; nucleotides not matched to a gene: 6. The CDR3 region is CASSLAGGGDEQFF. The CDR3, as DNA: TGCGCCAGCAGCTTAGCAGGGGGCGGGGATGAGCAGTTCTTC.

This clonotype was found many times. The gene calls are TRBV5-1 and TRBJ2-3; D is unclear. Trimming pared 3 bases from V and 2 bases from J, leaving 7 bases between. Germline V gene sequence: CDR1 SGHRS, CDR2 YFSETQ. The CDR3 contains 13 residues. The CDR3 protein is CASSYQNTDTQYF. The CDR3, as DNA: TGCGCCAGCAGCTACCAGAACACAGATACGCAGTATTTT.

In DNA, the CDR3 is TGCAGTGCCCCGAGGGGGGCCCTGAACACTGAAGCTTTCTTT. It is translated as CSAPRGALNTEAFF. This rearrangement joins TRBV20-1 to TRBJ1-1, with D possibly being TRBD1 (6 bases). Looked up from germline, CDR1 is DFQATT and CDR2 is SNEGSKA (reference sequence). The CDR3 covers 14 residues. V was pared by 6 bases and J by 0 bases, with 14 bases between.